These 21 T cell receptor beta chains originate from one sample sequenced in a study of breast tumors, draining lymph nodes, adjacent tissues. Using its own MiXCR run on the multiplex PCR reads, TCRdb lists one record per CDR3 protein. The table lists fewer than 25,000 distinct CDR3 sequences, about 41% of them singletons. The sample was breast tumor tissue. The receptors were sampled from a female donor with breast cancer. Some clones in this sample may be carry-over from other donors' samples.

This clonotype was found a few times. The chain uses TRBV7-8 and TRBJ2-4; no definite D call. V gave up 2 bases and J gave up 0 bases, with 14 bases separating them. CDR1 and CDR2 from the germline V gene are SGHVS and FQNEAQ. The CDR3 has 17 amino acids. DNA of the CDR3: TGTGCCAGCAGCTTAATTCATAGGGTTGGAGCCAAAAACATTCAGTACTTC. As protein: CASSLIHRVGAKNIQYF.

Points on this clonotype: Germline and junction disagree at one end, which may indicate a read error. The chain is built from TRBV7-2 and TRBJ2-7; weak D call: TRBD2 (5 bases). Germline values: CDR1 SGHTA, CDR2 FQGNSA. CDR3 length: 14 residues. The CDR3 sequence is CASSLADTTYEQHF. CDR3 DNA sequence: TGTGCCAGCAGCCTAGCAGACACAACCTACGAGCAGCACTTC.

This sequence joins TRBV5-6 and TRBJ2-4; 10 positions match TRBD1. Germline assignment: CDR1 SGHDT and CDR2 YYEEEE. CDR3 length: 15 residues. V lost 4 bases, J lost 4 bases, and 5 bases stayed unmatched. In DNA form, the CDR3 reads TGTGCCAGCAGCCCTGACAGGGGGCGGAAAAACATTCAGTACTTC. Amino acids: CASSPDRGRKNIQYF.

This clonotype has at least ten counts. The chain recombines TRBV29-1 with TRBJ2-7; D is undetermined. The germline gives CDR1 SQVTM, CDR2 ANQGSEA. CDR3 length: 14 residues. The V and J ends lost 5 bases and 0 bases respectively, with 14 bases between them. CDR3 coding DNA: TGCAGCGTTCCCGCGCCGACGGGCTCCTACGAGCAGTACTTC. Translation gives CSVPAPTGSYEQYF.

This clonotype was seen ten or more times. The J gene is TRBJ2-3, the V gene TRBV5-4, with 12 bases aligning to TRBD2. This CDR3 has 15 residues. V was clipped by 7 bases and J by 4 bases; unmatched bases: 7. Germline values: CDR1 SGHNT, CDR2 YYREEE (reference sequence). The DNA for the CDR3 is TGTGCCAGCGCCTCTAGCGGGGGGGCAGCAGATACGCAGTATTTT. Its translation is CASASSGGAADTQYF.

V gene TRBV9 combines with J gene TRBJ1-3; D is uncertain. Trimming shortened V by 0 bases and J by 2 bases, and 9 bases separated the two germline ends. This CDR3 region has 15 residues. Per germline, CDR1 SGDLS and CDR2 YYNGEE. The CDR3 is CASSVDPGPGNTIYF. DNA of the CDR3: TGTGCCAGCAGCGTAGACCCAGGCCCTGGAAACACCATATATTTT.

The chain couples TRBV6-1 to TRBJ1-2; D not resolved. The CDR3 has 13 residues. With 9 bases removed from V and 4 bases from J, the gap between germline ends came to 15 bases. Per the germline V gene, CDR1 is MNHNS and CDR2 is SASEGT. Here the CDR3 reads CASNQGLSYGYTF. The CDR3, as DNA: TGTGCCAGTAACCAAGGACTTTCCTATGGCTACACCTTC.

The chain recombines TRBV19 with TRBJ2-7, with TRBD1 identical over 10 bases. This CDR3 contains 14 residues. J was trimmed by 2 bases and V by 6 bases; bases with no gene match: 4. Germline V gives CDR1 LNHDA, CDR2 SQIVND (reference sequence). Here the CDR3 reads CASRQTGGPYEQYF. CDR3 bases: TGTGCCAGTAGACAGACAGGGGGCCCCTACGAGCAGTACTTC. Full variable domain (remainder filled in from reference TRBV19 and TRBJ2-7): DGGITQSPKYLFRKEGQNVTLSCEQNLNHDAMYWYRQDPGQGLRLIYYSQIVNDFQKGDIAEGYSVSREKKESFPLTVTSAQKNPTAFYLCASRQTGGPYEQYFGPGTRLTVT.

The rearrangement joins TRBV29-1 to TRBJ1-2; tentatively, D is TRBD1 (6 bases). This CDR3 has 14 residues. The V end was cut by 7 bases, the J end by 8 bases, with 23 bases between. CDR1 SQVTM and CDR2 ANQGSEA come from the germline V gene. CDR3 nucleotide sequence: TGCAGCGCTCCGGGTCCTACAGGGTTTGGCGGCTACACCTTC. This codes for CSAPGPTGFGGYTF.

The J gene is TRBJ2-2, the V gene TRBV5-1; 7 bases fit TRBD2. Germline CDR1 reads SGHRS; CDR2 reads YFSETQ. This CDR3 comprises 15 residues. V gave up 6 bases and J gave up 2 bases; unmatched junction bases: 7. CDR3 nucleotide sequence: TGCGCCAGCATCGAGGGACTACAAAACACCGGGGAGCTGTTTTTT. Its protein product is CASIEGLQNTGELFF.

The gene calls are TRBV7-9 and TRBJ1-4; no clear D gene. In germline, CDR1 is SEHNR, CDR2 FQNEAQ (reference sequence). The CDR3 runs to 12 residues. The V and J ends lost 7 bases and 8 bases respectively, with 11 bases between them. In DNA, the CDR3 is TGTGCCAGCACGGGCCAAGGGGAAAAACTGTTTTTT. Amino acid sequence: CASTGQGEKLFF.

The CDR3 region is CASSLGGVGGATDTQYF. CDR3 nucleotides: TGCGCCAGCAGCTTGGGAGGGGTCGGGGGGGCCACAGATACGCAGTATTTT. This chain joins TRBV5-1 and TRBJ2-3; TRBD2 aligns across 8 bases. Trimming removed 0 bases from V and 2 bases from J; junction bases left unmatched: 8. The germline gives CDR1 SGHRS, CDR2 YFSETQ. The CDR3 loop spans 17 amino acids. The whole variable domain, remainder taken from reference TRBV5-1 and TRBJ2-3, is KAGVTQTPRYLIKTRGQQVTLSCSPISGHRSVSWYQQTPGQGLQFLFEYFSETQRNKGNFPGRFSGRQFSNSRSEMNVSTLELGDSALYLCASSLGGVGGATDTQYFGPGTRLTVL.

The chain recombines TRBV7-3 with TRBJ2-7; no clear D gene. Trimming took 0 bases from V and 10 from J, leaving 10 bases between them. The CDR3 spans 12 residues. Germline CDR1 is SGHTA and CDR2 is FQGTGA. The CDR3 region is CASSLTTLSQYF. CDR3 DNA sequence: TGTGCCAGCAGCTTAACTACCCTTTCTCAGTACTTC.

As for this clonotype: Because the CDR3 is missing its conserved closing phenylalanine or tryptophan, this is likely a read error. V usage is TRBV2 and J usage is TRBJ2-1; TRBD2 matches at 8 bases. The CDR3 consists of 13 residues. Germline V gives CDR1 SNHLY, CDR2 FYNNEI. V gave up 9 bases and J gave up 8 bases; unmatched junction bases: 9. In DNA form, the CDR3 reads TGTGCCAGGGACAGCGGGGGAGTTCATGAGCAGTTCTCC. This encodes CARDSGGVHEQFS.

As for this clonotype: One junction end does not reproduce the germline sequence, and a read error may be involved. This chain joins TRBV9 and TRBJ2-5; D is perhaps TRBD1 (6 bases). This CDR3 is 17 amino acids long. The germline CDR1 and CDR2 sequences are SGDLS and YYNGEE. CDR3 DNA sequence: TGTGCCAGCAGCCCCCGTAATCTGAGCAGGGGTCAAGAGGCCCAGTACTTC. Amino acid sequence: CASSPRNLSRGQEAQYF.

J is TRBJ1-6 and V is TRBV6-1, with TRBD1 as a possible D gene (6 bases). The CDR3 contains 15 residues. Germline V gives CDR1 MNHNS, CDR2 SASEGT. Trimming cost V 5 bases and J 4 bases, with 12 bases left between them. The CDR3 DNA is TGTGCCAGCAGTCAGGGGCAGGGGTATAATTCACCCCTCCACTTT. It specifies CASSQGQGYNSPLHF.

The sample holds many counts of this clonotype. The V and J genes are TRBV12-3 or TRBV12-4 and TRBJ2-1; D unresolved. V lost 7 bases, J lost 7 bases, and 11 bases lay in between. The CDR3 consists of 12 residues. In nucleotides, the CDR3 is TGTGCCAGCAATCGAGATCAGAATGAGCAGTTCTTC. Translating gives CASNRDQNEQFF.

The V and J genes are TRBV7-2 and TRBJ1-5; D is unclear. Germline loops: CDR1 SGHTA, CDR2 FQGNSA. Trimming pared 6 bases from V and 1 base from J, leaving 10 bases between. This CDR3 contains 14 residues. In DNA, the CDR3 is TGTGCCAGCAGTTCGGAAGGCAGCAATCAGCCCCAGCATTTT. It encodes CASSSEGSNQPQHF.

This clonotype appeared many times. The chain uses TRBV20-1 and TRBJ1-2, with D uncertain. The CDR3 sequence is 13 residues long. The V end was cut by 6 bases, the J end by 8 bases, with 19 bases between. Germline CDR1 is DFQATT and CDR2 is SNEGSKA (reference sequence). CDR3 nucleotides: TGCAGTGCCGAGATGGGGTCGCTGCGAGGCTACACCTTC. This codes for CSAEMGSLRGYTF.

The chain links TRBV10-3 to TRBJ2-7; D call uncertain. Trimming left V 6 bases short and J 5 bases short, with 17 bases between. Germline CDR1 is ENHRY and CDR2 is SYGVKD. The CDR3 has 14 residues. The CDR3 protein is CAIRAEERRNEQYF. The CDR3 bases are TGTGCCATCAGGGCCGAGGAAAGAAGAAACGAGCAGTACTTC.

The rearrangement joins TRBV24-1 to TRBJ2-5, with D unresolved. V dropped 4 bases and J dropped 2 bases, with 4 bases sitting between them. Germline-derived CDR1 and CDR2 are KGHDR and SFDVKD. This CDR3 region has 12 residues. The CDR3 nucleotides read TGTGCCACCAGTGACATTCAAGAGACCCAGTACTTC. Encoded protein: CATSDIQETQYF.